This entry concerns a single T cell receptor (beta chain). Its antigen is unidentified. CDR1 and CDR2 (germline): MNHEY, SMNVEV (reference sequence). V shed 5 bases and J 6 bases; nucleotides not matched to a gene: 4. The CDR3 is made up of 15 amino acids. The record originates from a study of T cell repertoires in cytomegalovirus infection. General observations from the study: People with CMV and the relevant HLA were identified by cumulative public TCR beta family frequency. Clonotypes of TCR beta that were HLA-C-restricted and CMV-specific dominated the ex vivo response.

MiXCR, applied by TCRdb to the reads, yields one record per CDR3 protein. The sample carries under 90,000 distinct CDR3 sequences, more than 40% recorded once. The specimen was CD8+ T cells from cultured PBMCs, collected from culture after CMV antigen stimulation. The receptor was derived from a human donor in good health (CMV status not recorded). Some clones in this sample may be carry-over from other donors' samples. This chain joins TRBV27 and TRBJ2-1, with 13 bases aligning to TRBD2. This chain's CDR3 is CASSKLAGGPNEQFF. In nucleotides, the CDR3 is TGTGCCAGCAGTAAACTAGCGGGGGGGCCCAATGAGCAGTTCTTC.